Below, 24 T cell receptor beta chains from the same sample are listed, as sequenced in a study of T cells after yellow fever vaccination. TCRdb re-called the 5' RACE reads with MiXCR, one entry per CDR3 protein. The sample lists some 350,000 distinct CDR3 sequences, around 10% occurring once. Sample: PBMCs, taken on the day of the first yellow fever vaccination. Receptors originate from a young man who received the YFV17D yellow fever vaccine.

J is TRBJ2-3 and V is TRBV5-1; possible D gene TRBD1, 6 bases. The CDR3 extends over 14 amino acids. Germline values: CDR1 SGHRS, CDR2 YFSETQ. V was cut by 3 bases and J by 3 bases, with 11 bases left in between. CDR3 bases: TGCGCCAGCAGCTCAGGGGATGGGACAGATACGCAGTATTTT. Translation: CASSSGDGTDTQYF.

V usage is TRBV2 and J usage is TRBJ2-2; D ambiguous. The length of the CDR3 is 13 residues. CDR1 is SNHLY, CDR2 FYNNEI, per germline. Trimming stripped 4 bases from V and 6 bases from J, with 9 bases between. The CDR3 sequence: CASSAWGSGELFF. CDR3 sequence (DNA): TGTGCCAGCAGTGCTTGGGGTTCCGGGGAGCTGTTTTTT.

This rearrangement joins TRBV7-2 to TRBJ2-1; no definite D call. The CDR3 sequence is 14 residues long. Germline CDR1 reads SGHTA; CDR2 reads FQGNSA. With 10 bases removed from V and 0 bases from J, the gap between germline ends came to 13 bases. CDR3 in DNA: TGTGCCACTACAAGCCCTAACTCCTACAATGAGCAGTTCTTC. It specifies CATTSPNSYNEQFF.

This chain links TRBV29-1 with TRBJ1-1; a possible D gene is TRBD1 (5 bases). Germline lookup yields CDR1 SQVTM and CDR2 ANQGSEA. Trimming cost V 6 bases and J 1 base, with 12 bases left between them. The CDR3 sequence is 13 residues long. The CDR3 region is CSVIPTENTEAFF. The CDR3 nucleotides read TGCAGCGTCATACCGACAGAGAACACTGAAGCTTTCTTT.

This clonotype has a handful of counts. This chain uses TRBV20-1 with TRBJ2-3; the match to TRBD2 covers 10 bases. The trim removed 3 bases at V and 0 bases at J, leaving 15 bases unmatched. Germline assignment: CDR1 DFQATT and CDR2 SNEGSKA (reference sequence). This CDR3 is built from 19 residues. The CDR3 sequence: CSASHHQAGGRPSTDTQYF. CDR3 in DNA: TGCAGTGCTAGCCACCACCAAGCGGGGGGGCGGCCTAGCACAGATACGCAGTATTTT.

The chain carries TRBV4-1 and TRBJ2-7, with 7 positions matching TRBD1. The germline V gene encodes CDR1 MGHRA and CDR2 YSYEKL. CDR3 size: 17 residues. With V trimmed by 0 bases and J by 1 base, 9 bases remained unmatched. The CDR3 loop reads CASSQDSNPGGSYEQYV. DNA for the CDR3: TGCGCCAGCAGCCAAGACTCGAACCCAGGGGGATCCTACGAGCAGTACGTC.

V is TRBV18 and J is TRBJ1-2, with TRBD1 as a possible D gene (5 bases). Germline V CDR1 and CDR2: KGHSH, LQKENI. V was pared by 2 bases and J by 4 bases, with 14 bases between. This CDR3 comprises 15 residues. The CDR3 region has the DNA TGTGCCAGCTCACCAGGGGGACGGCCCTTCTATGGCTACACCTTC. It translates to CASSPGGRPFYGYTF.

The rearrangement joins TRBV5-5 to TRBJ1-4, with 7 bases that match TRBD1. The CDR3 sequence is 14 residues long. Germline V gene data show CDR1 as SGHKS and CDR2 as YYEKEE (reference sequence). The V segment lost 1 base and the J segment 7 bases; nucleotides outside the gene matches: 4. CDR3 nucleotides: TGTGCCAGCAGCTTGCGCAGGGGGGTTGAAAAACTGTTTTTT. It yields the protein CASSLRRGVEKLFF. Full variable domain (outside the CDR3, taken from reference TRBV5-5 and TRBJ1-4): DAGVTQSPTHLIKTRGQQVTLRCSPISGHKSVSWYQQVLGQGPQFIFQYYEKEERGRGNFPDRFSARQFPNYSSELNVNALLLGDSALYLCASSLRRGVEKLFFGSGTQLSVL.

This clonotype has more than one count but fewer than ten. The V gene is TRBV4-1, the J gene TRBJ1-6; a weak D match, TRBD1 (6 bases). This CDR3 contains 17 residues. V lost 5 bases and J lost 6, with 20 bases in between. Germline V CDR1 and CDR2: MGHRA, YSYEKL. The CDR3 sequence: CASSFQAGQTSNSPLHF. DNA of the CDR3: TGCGCCAGCAGCTTTCAGGCCGGACAGACTTCTAATTCACCCCTCCACTTT.

The rearrangement joins TRBV7-3 to TRBJ2-1; TRBD2 matches 7 bases. Trimming at V came to 2 bases and at J to 7 bases, leaving 11 bases not matched to a gene. The CDR3 covers 16 residues. Germline V CDR1 and CDR2: SGHTA, FQGTGA. The CDR3 DNA reads TGTGCCAGCAGCTTAGGAGAGCGGGGCCGTAGGAATGAGCAGTTCTTC. Translated: CASSLGERGRRNEQFF.

In this sample, this clonotype turned up many times. This chain links TRBV20-1 with TRBJ1-2; D may be TRBD1 (6 bases). This CDR3 contains 14 residues. Looked up from germline, CDR1 is DFQATT and CDR2 is SNEGSKA (reference sequence). With 3 bases removed from V and 6 bases from J, the gap between germline ends came to 17 bases. Here the CDR3 DNA reads TGCAGTGCTAGCGGTGACAGGATGAGAGATGGCTACACCTTC. Translated, it gives CSASGDRMRDGYTF.

The gene calls are TRBV12-3 or TRBV12-4 and TRBJ1-5; a possible D gene is TRBD1 (5 bases). The CDR3 is 15 amino acids. V gave up 3 bases and J gave up 1 base, with 10 bases separating them. The DNA of the CDR3 is TGTGCCAGCAGTTTCGGGGCATGGAGCAATCAGCCCCAGCATTTT. This translates into CASSFGAWSNQPQHF.

This clonotype has a handful of counts. This chain connects TRBV7-8 to TRBJ2-4; 7 bases are shared with TRBD1. The V segment lost 5 bases and the J segment 2 bases; nucleotides outside the gene matches: 9. The CDR3 runs to 16 residues. The germline CDR1 and CDR2 sequences are SGHVS and FQNEAQ. CDR3 loop: CASSPYRGRTKNIQYF. CDR3 nucleotide sequence: TGTGCCAGCAGCCCTTACAGGGGAAGGACCAAAAACATTCAGTACTTC.

This clonotype was picked up a small number of times. The chain uses TRBV6-2 or TRBV6-3 and TRBJ1-1, with D unresolved. The V gene's germline CDR1 is MNHEY and CDR2 SVGEGT. This CDR3 spans 14 amino acids. V was clipped by 2 bases and J by 6 bases, with 13 bases between them. This CDR3 reads CASSYPVLQSEAFF. For the CDR3, the DNA is TGTGCCAGCAGTTACCCAGTGCTCCAATCTGAAGCTTTCTTT.

This clonotype was counted a few times. The CDR3, as DNA: TGTGCCAGCAGCTTGACAGGGGATAACTATGGCTACACCTTC. It yields the protein CASSLTGDNYGYTF. The chain employs TRBV5-5 and TRBJ1-2; 7 nucleotides line up with TRBD1. Germline CDR1 is SGHKS and CDR2 is YYEKEE (reference sequence). V was pared by 1 base and J by 1 base, with 1 base of the junction left unmatched. This CDR3 has 14 residues.

The chain combines TRBV19 with TRBJ2-1, with TRBD1 identical over 7 bases. Unmatched junction bases numbered 3, after V lost 3 bases and J lost 10 bases. Germline CDR1 LNHDA, CDR2 SQIVND (reference sequence). The CDR3 totals 12 residues. As DNA, the CDR3 is TGTGCCAGTAGTATCCAGACAGGGGAGCAGTTCTTC. Translated: CASSIQTGEQFF.

The rearrangement links TRBV7-3 to TRBJ2-5, with TRBD2 matching 7 bases. The CDR3 consists of 15 residues. Germline CDR1 reads SGHTA; CDR2 reads FQGTGA. Trimming cost V 4 bases and J 3 bases; bases outside gene matches: 8. The CDR3 is CASSSGAGLEETQYF. In nucleotides, the CDR3 is TGTGCCAGCAGCTCGGGAGCGGGGTTAGAAGAGACCCAGTACTTC. Supplemented by reference TRBV7-3 and TRBJ2-5, the full variable domain reads GAGVSQTPSNKVTEKGKYVELRCDPISGHTALYWYRQSLGQGPEFLIYFQGTGAADDSGLPNDRFFAVRPEGSVSTLKIQRTERGDSAVYLCASSSGAGLEETQYFGPGTRLLVL.

This clonotype was counted at least ten times. The rearrangement uses TRBV29-1 and TRBJ1-2; 8 nucleotides agree with TRBD1. The length of the CDR3 is 11 residues. V was clipped by 4 bases and J by 9 bases; unmatched bases: 4. Germline CDR1 is SQVTM and CDR2 is ANQGSEA. CDR3 bases: TGCAGCGTTGGCCGGGACAGGCGCTACACCTTC. It translates to CSVGRDRRYTF.

This clonotype has a count of ten or more. This sequence joins TRBV7-9 and TRBJ2-5, with D possibly TRBD2 on 6 matching bases. Germline V gives CDR1 SEHNR, CDR2 FQNEAQ (reference sequence). Trimming removed 10 bases from V and 1 base from J, with 10 bases in between. The CDR3 totals 12 residues. The CDR3 DNA reads TGTGCCATCGGGGGAGGCCAAGAGACCCAGTACTTC. It translates to CAIGGGQETQYF.

This chain joins TRBV4-3 and TRBJ2-3, with D perhaps TRBD2 (6 bases). This CDR3 is 15 amino acids long. Germline loops: CDR1 LGHNA, CDR2 YSLEER. V was shortened by 4 bases and J by 2 bases, with 13 bases between the two germline ends. The CDR3 DNA reads TGCGCCAGCAGCCCCTATCGGACTAACACAGATACGCAGTATTTT. This translates into CASSPYRTNTDTQYF.

This clonotype was detected a few times. This rearrangement joins TRBV12-3 or TRBV12-4 to TRBJ2-3; D is unresolved. This CDR3 is built from 12 residues. With 6 bases removed from V and 2 bases from J, the gap between germline ends came to 6 bases. The CDR3 DNA is TGTGCCAGCAGGGTTTACACAGATACGCAGTATTTT. It specifies CASRVYTDTQYF.

The chain employs TRBV7-9 and TRBJ2-7, with D maybe TRBD1 (6 bases). The germline CDR1 and CDR2 sequences are SEHNR and FQNEAQ (reference sequence). CDR3 length equals 14 residues. The germline V and J ends were trimmed by 4 bases and 1 base, with 11 bases remaining between them. Here the CDR3 DNA reads TGTGCCAGCAGCTCCCGAGGGGGATCCTACGAGCAGTACGTC. Protein sequence: CASSSRGGSYEQYV.

The table lists this clonotype with many counts. The CDR3 loop reads CASSFSGADTQYF. For the CDR3, the DNA is TGTGCCAGCAGCTTTTCAGGGGCAGATACGCAGTATTTT. The genes are TRBV5-4 and TRBJ2-3; tentatively, D is TRBD1 (6 bases). The V end lost 2 bases, the J end lost 4 bases, and 8 bases lay between the germline ends. The CDR3 sequence is 13 residues long. Germline V gene data show CDR1 as SGHNT and CDR2 as YYREEE (reference sequence).

V is TRBV2 and J is TRBJ2-4; a weak D match, TRBD1 (6 bases). In germline, CDR1 is SNHLY, CDR2 FYNNEI. CDR3 length equals 14 residues. V gave up 6 bases and J gave up 1 base, with 10 bases separating them. DNA of the CDR3: TGTGCCAGCAGGCCTGACAGGGCCAAAAACATTCAGTACTTC. It specifies CASRPDRAKNIQYF.